This T cell receptor (beta chain) came from a study of T cells after yellow fever vaccination. Across the whole study: With SMART-Seq v4 Ultra Low Input, the fractions containing low cell numbers were prepared.

5'RACE template switching generated TCR cDNA, adding a universal primer site and UMIs. TCRdb fed the 5' RACE reads into MiXCR, producing one record per CDR3 protein. In the table there are some 600,000 distinct CDR3 sequences, around an eighth of which are singletons. Whole-study results and caveats: Post-booster reappearance was seen for most primary-vaccination clones (just over 95% CD4, 75% to 90% CD8).

Concerning this clonotype: Its antigen is undetermined.

Trimming cost V 1 base and J 1 base; bases outside gene matches: 3. Germline CDR1 MNHEY, CDR2 SVGEGT. The CDR3 has 15 residues. Sequenced here: PBMCs, sampled on the day of the yellow fever booster vaccination. This TCR came from a man between 25 and 39 years old who received the YFV17D yellow fever vaccine. This rearrangement joins TRBV6-2 or TRBV6-3 to TRBJ2-7; TRBD2 aligns across 8 bases. The CDR3 here is CASSYFAGGSYEQYF. CDR3 bases: TGTGCCAGCAGTTACTTTGCGGGAGGATCCTACGAGCAGTACTTC.